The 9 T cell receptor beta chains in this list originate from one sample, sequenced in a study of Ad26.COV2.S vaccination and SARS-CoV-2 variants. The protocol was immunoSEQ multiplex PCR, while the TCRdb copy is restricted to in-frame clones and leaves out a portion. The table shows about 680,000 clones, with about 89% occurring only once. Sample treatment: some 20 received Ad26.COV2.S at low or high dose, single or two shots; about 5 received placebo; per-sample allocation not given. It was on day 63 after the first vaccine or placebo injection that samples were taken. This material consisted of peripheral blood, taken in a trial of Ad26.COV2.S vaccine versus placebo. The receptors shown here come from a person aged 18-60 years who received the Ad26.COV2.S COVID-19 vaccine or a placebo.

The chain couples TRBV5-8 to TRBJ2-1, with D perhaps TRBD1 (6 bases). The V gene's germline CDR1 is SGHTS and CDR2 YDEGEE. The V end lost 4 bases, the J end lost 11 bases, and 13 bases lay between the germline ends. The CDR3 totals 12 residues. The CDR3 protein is CASSIQGRKQFF. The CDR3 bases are TGTGCCAGCAGCATACAGGGACGTAAGCAGTTCTTC. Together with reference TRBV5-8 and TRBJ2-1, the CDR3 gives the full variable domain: EAGVTQSPTHLIKTRGQQATLRCSPISGHTSVYWYQQALGLGLQFLLWYDEGEERNRGNFPPRFSGRQFPNYSSELNVNALELEDSALYLCASSIQGRKQFFGPGTRLTVL.

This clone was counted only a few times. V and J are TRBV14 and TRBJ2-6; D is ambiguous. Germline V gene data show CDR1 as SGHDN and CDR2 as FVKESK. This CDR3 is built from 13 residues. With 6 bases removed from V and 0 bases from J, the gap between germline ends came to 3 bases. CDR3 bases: TGTGCCAGCAGTCCCTCTGGGGCCAACGTCCTGACTTTC. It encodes CASSPSGANVLTF.

The CDR3 sequence is CASSPRTGAVWTQYF. The CDR3 DNA reads TGTGCCAGCAGCCCCCGGACCGGCGCGGTGTGGACCCAGTACTTC. The V gene is TRBV7-3, the J gene TRBJ2-5; D gene uncertain. The V gene's germline CDR1 is SGHTA and CDR2 FQGTGA. V dropped 5 bases and J dropped 7 bases, with 20 bases sitting between them. This CDR3 is built from 15 residues.

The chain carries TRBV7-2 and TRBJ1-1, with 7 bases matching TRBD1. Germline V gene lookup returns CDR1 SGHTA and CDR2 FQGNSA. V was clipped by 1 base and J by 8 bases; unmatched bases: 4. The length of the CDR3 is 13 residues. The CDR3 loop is CASSLGVQGEAFF. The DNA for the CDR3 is TGTGCCAGCAGCTTAGGGGTACAGGGGGAAGCTTTCTTT. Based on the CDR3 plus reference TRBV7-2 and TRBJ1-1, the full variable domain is GAGVSQSPSNKVTEKGKDVELRCDPISGHTALYWYRQSLGQGLEFLIYFQGNSAPDKSGLPSDRFSAERTGGSVSTLTIQRTQQEDSAVYLCASSLGVQGEAFFGQGTRLTVV.

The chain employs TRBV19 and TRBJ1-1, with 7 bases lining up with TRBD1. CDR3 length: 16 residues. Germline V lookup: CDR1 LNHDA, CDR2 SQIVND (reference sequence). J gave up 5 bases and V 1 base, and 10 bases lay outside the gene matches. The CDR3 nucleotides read TGTGCCAGTAGTATAGGAACGGGCAGGGGGGCGACTGAAGCTTTCTTT. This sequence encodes CASSIGTGRGATEAFF.

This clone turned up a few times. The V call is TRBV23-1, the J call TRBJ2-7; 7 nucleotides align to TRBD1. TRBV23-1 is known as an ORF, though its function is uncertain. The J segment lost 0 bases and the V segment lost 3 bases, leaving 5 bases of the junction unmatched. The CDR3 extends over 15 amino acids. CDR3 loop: CASSHPGQHSYEQYF. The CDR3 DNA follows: TGCGCCAGCAGTCACCCGGGACAGCACTCCTACGAGCAGTACTTC.

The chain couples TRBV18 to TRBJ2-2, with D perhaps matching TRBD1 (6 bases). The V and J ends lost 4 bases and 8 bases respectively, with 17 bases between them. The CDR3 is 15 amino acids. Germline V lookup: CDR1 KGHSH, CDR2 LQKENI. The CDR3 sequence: CASSRRDTNSGELFF. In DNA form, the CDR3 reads TGTGCCAGCTCACGCCGGGACACTAACTCTGGGGAGCTGTTTTTT.

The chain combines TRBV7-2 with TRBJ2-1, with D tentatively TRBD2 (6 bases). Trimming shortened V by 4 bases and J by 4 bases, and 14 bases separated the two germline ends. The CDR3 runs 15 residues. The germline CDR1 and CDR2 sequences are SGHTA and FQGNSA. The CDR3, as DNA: TGTGCCAGCAGCTCCAGGGAGGCGGGGTACAATGAGCAGTTCTTC. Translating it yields CASSSREAGYNEQFF. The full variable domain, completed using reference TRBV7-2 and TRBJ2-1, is GAGVSQSPSNKVTEKGKDVELRCDPISGHTALYWYRQSLGQGLEFLIYFQGNSAPDKSGLPSDRFSAERTGGSVSTLTIQRTQQEDSAVYLCASSSREAGYNEQFFGPGTRLTVL.

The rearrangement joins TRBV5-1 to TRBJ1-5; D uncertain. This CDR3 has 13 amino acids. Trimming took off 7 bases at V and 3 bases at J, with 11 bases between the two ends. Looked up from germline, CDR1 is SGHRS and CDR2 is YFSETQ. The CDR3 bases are TGCGCCAGCTCCGGTGGGGACAATCAGCCCCAGCATTTT. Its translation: CASSGGDNQPQHF.